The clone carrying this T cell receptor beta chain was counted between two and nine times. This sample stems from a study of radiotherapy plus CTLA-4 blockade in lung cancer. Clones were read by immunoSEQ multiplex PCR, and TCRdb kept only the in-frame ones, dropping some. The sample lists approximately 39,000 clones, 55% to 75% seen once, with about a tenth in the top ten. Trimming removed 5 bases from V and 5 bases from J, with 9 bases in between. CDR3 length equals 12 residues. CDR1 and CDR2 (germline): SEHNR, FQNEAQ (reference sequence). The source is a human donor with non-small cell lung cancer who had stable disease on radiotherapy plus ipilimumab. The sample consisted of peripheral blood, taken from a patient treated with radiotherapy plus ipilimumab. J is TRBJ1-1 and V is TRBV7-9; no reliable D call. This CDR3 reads CASSRESTEAFF. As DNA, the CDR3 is TGTGCCAGCAGCCGGGAAAGTACTGAAGCTTTCTTT.